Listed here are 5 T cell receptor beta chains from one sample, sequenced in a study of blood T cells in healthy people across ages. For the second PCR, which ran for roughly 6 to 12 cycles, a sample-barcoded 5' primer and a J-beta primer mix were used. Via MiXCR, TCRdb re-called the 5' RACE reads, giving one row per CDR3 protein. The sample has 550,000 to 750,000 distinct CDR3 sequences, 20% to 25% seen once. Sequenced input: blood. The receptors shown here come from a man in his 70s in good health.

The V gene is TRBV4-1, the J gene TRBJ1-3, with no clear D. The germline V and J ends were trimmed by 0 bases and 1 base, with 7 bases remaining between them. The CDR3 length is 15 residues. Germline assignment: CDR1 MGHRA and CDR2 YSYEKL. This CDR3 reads CASSQDIGSGNTIYF. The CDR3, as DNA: TGCGCCAGCAGCCAAGATATAGGTTCTGGAAACACCATATATTTT.

The CDR3 DNA reads as TGTGCCAGCAGCTTAGGGGGTCGGCTTAATCAGCCCCAGCATTTT. Residues: CASSLGGRLNQPQHF. The chain couples TRBV7-2 to TRBJ1-5; D is undetermined. This CDR3 spans 15 amino acids. V lost 1 base and J 4 bases, leaving 11 bases between the germline ends. The V gene's germline CDR1 is SGHTA and CDR2 FQGNSA.

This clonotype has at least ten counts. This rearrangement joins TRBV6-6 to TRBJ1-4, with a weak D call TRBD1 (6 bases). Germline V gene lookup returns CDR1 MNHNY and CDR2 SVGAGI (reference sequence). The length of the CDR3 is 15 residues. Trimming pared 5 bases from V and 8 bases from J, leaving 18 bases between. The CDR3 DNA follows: TGTGCCAGCAGTGACCGAACGGACAGAGGAGAAAAACTGTTTTTT. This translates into CASSDRTDRGEKLFF.

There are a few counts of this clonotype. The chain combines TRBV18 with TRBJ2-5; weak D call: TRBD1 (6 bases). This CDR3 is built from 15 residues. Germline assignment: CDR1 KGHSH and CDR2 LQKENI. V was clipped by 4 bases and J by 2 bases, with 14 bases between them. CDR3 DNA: TGTGCCAGCTCACAGGCACAGGGCCATCAAGAGACCCAGTACTTC. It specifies CASSQAQGHQETQYF.

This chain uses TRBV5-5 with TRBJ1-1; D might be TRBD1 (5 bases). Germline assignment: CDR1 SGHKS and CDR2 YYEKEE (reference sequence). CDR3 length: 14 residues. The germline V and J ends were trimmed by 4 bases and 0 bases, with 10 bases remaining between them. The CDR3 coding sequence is TGTGCCAGCAGCCCGGACATGATGAACACTGAAGCTTTCTTT. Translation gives CASSPDMMNTEAFF.